This T cell receptor beta chain was identified in a study of blood T cell repertoires in COVID-19. This clone has only a few counts. V was clipped by 4 bases and J by 4 bases, with 13 bases between them. This CDR3 has 15 residues. CDR1 is LNHDA and CDR2 is SQIVND in the germline V gene (reference sequence). Only in-frame clones appear in the TCRdb table, and some are missing; sequencing was by immunoSEQ multiplex PCR. The sample lists some 300,000 clones; approximately 90% were seen once. J is TRBJ2-2 and V is TRBV19; D might be TRBD1 (5 bases). The sequence derives from a woman aged 55-75 years in a cohort exposed to, infected with or recovered from COVID-19 (not recorded which). Material for sequencing was PBMCs or T cells enriched from blood (not recorded which). In DNA form, the CDR3 reads TGTGCCAGTAGTAGCCAGGGTTCTGGCACCGGGGAGCTGTTTTTT. Translated, it gives CASSSQGSGTGELFF.